A selection of T cell receptor beta chains follows, all from one sample in a study of blood T cells in healthy people across ages. TCRdb redid the calling of the 5' RACE reads with MiXCR, one entry per CDR3 protein. The sample carries approximately 400,000 distinct CDR3 sequences, roughly half recorded once. What was sequenced was blood. The receptors shown here come from a man in his fifties or sixties in good health. Each CDR3 is given with its conserved first and last residue. A D gene is named only where the DNA matches it firmly. Clone size appears in some rows only: once, few, many, or a class for an expanded clone.

D,size,length,J,V,CDR3,DNA
TRBD1,-,15,TRBJ2-7,TRBV7-2,CASSRGTGGNYEQYF,TGTGCCAGCAGCAGGGGGACAGGGGGGAACTACGAGCAGTACTTC
TRBD2,-,15,TRBJ2-7,TRBV19,CASRRGTSGRDEQYF,TGTGCCAGTAGGCGGGGGACTAGCGGGAGGGACGAGCAGTACTTC
-,few,15,TRBJ1-4,TRBV2,CASSDYKDANEKLFF,TGTGCCAGCAGTGACTACAAGGATGCTAATGAAAAACTGTTTTTT
-,-,13,TRBJ1-4,TRBV20-1,CSPGSATNEKLFF,TGCAGTCCCGGGAGCGCAACTAATGAAAAACTGTTTTTT
TRBD2,-,15,TRBJ2-5,TRBV20-1,CSAEPLAGVRETQYF,TGCAGTGCGGAGCCACTAGCGGGGGTTCGAGAGACCCAGTACTTC
-,few,15,TRBJ2-1,TRBV29-1,CSVNPGGSSYNEQFF,TGCAGCGTTAATCCCGGTGGGAGCTCCTACAATGAGCAGTTCTTC
-,-,12,TRBJ2-1,TRBV18,CTSSPRENEQFF,TGTACCAGCTCACCCAGGGAAAATGAGCAGTTCTTC
-,-,15,TRBJ1-1,TRBV6-1,CASSEAVGMNTEAFF,TGTGCCAGCAGTGAAGCGGTAGGGATGAACACTGAAGCTTTCTTT
-,many,15,TRBJ1-2,TRBV4-3,CASSQATALNYGYTF,TGCGCCAGCAGCCAAGCGACGGCACTTAACTATGGCTACACCTTC
-,-,15,TRBJ2-5,TRBV5-1,CASSKSGVIIETQYF,TGCGCCAGCAGTAAATCAGGGGTTATTATTGAGACCCAGTACTTC
TRBD1,-,16,TRBJ2-5,TRBV7-2,CASSLEVQGARETQYF,TGTGCCAGCAGCTTGGAGGTACAGGGGGCTCGGGAGACCCAGTACTTC
-,-,14,TRBJ2-3,TRBV20-1,CSASLVAATDTQYF,TGCAGTGCTAGCTTAGTAGCGGCCACAGATACGCAGTATTTT
-,few,15,TRBJ1-2,TRBV6-5,CASSYYQRGSNGYTF,TGTGCCAGCAGTTACTACCAGAGGGGGTCGAATGGCTACACCTTC
-,-,16,TRBJ2-7,TRBV6-1,CASSEALTIPTYEQYF,TGTGCCAGCAGTGAAGCATTGACTATACCGACCTACGAGCAGTACTTC
TRBD1,-,16,TRBJ1-4,TRBV10-3,CAISPGQARTNEKLFF,TGTGCCATCAGTCCGGGACAGGCAAGAACTAATGAAAAACTGTTTTTT